The 22 T cell receptor beta chains in this list originate from one sample, sequenced in a study of lymphopenia after photon versus proton radiotherapy. Libraries were prepared by immunoSEQ multiplex PCR; TCRdb keeps only in-frame clonotypes and omits some of them. The sample includes some 41,000 clones, just over 85% of them seen just once. Sequencing was performed on peripheral blood, taken from a patient treated with proton-based radiotherapy. These receptors all come from a woman in her sixties or seventies with pancreatic cancer. Some clones in this sample may be carry-over from other donors' samples.

The CDR3 nucleotides read TGTGCCTGGGGAGGCAGGCTTACGAATTCACCCCTCCACTTT. It specifies CAWGGRLTNSPLHF. The rearrangement joins TRBV30 to TRBJ1-6; D uncertain. CDR3 length: 14 amino acids. Germline-derived CDR1 and CDR2 are GTSNPN and SVGIG (reference sequence). V was cut by 5 bases and J by 7 bases, with 15 bases left in between.

The rearrangement joins TRBV6-5 to TRBJ2-3; no clear D gene. Germline CDR1 and CDR2: MNHEY and SVGAGI. Trimming shortened V by 6 bases and J by 1 base, and 8 bases separated the two germline ends. This CDR3 spans 13 amino acids. CDR3 sequence reads: CASSRSGTDTQYF. DNA of the CDR3: TGTGCCAGCAGCCGGTCTGGCACAGATACGCAGTATTTT.

This chain uses TRBV6-5 with TRBJ1-1; perhaps TRBD1 as D (5 bases). CDR3 size: 14 residues. Trimming removed 8 bases from V and 9 bases from J, with 22 bases in between. Germline V gives CDR1 MNHEY, CDR2 SVGAGI. The CDR3 region has the DNA TGTGCCAGCCGCGCCCAGGGTTCGGGCGTAAAAGCTTTCTTT. Translation gives CASRAQGSGVKAFF.

The chain is built from TRBV28 and TRBJ2-2; unclear D gene. The CDR3 has 14 amino acids. Germline CDR1 reads MDHEN; CDR2 reads SYDVKM. V was trimmed by 10 bases and J by 1 base, leaving 13 bases between them. In DNA form, the CDR3 reads TGTGCCACTACGCGGCGGCGGAACACCGGGGAGCTGTTTTTT. As protein: CATTRRRNTGELFF.

This clone was detected a few times. V is TRBV10-2 and J is TRBJ2-7, with 11 nucleotides matching TRBD2. The V segment lost 3 bases and the J segment 7 bases; nucleotides outside the gene matches: 11. In germline, CDR1 is WSHSY, CDR2 SAAADI. The CDR3 extends over 16 amino acids. The CDR3 nucleotides read TGCGCCAGCAGTGATCCAGGGAGACTAGCGGGGTATGAGCAGTACTTC. It translates to CASSDPGRLAGYEQYF.

The chain uses TRBV5-1 and TRBJ2-2; D assignment may be TRBD1 or TRBD2 (6 bases each). This CDR3 comprises 16 residues. Trimming pared 4 bases from V and 1 base from J, leaving 14 bases between. Germline CDR1 SGHRS, CDR2 YFSETQ. DNA for the CDR3: TGCGCCAGCAGCCTCGGGGGCCTGAGGAACACCGGGGAGCTGTTTTTT. Protein product: CASSLGGLRNTGELFF. The whole variable domain, filled in from reference TRBV5-1 and TRBJ2-2, reads KAGVTQTPRYLIKTRGQQVTLSCSPISGHRSVSWYQQTPGQGLQFLFEYFSETQRNKGNFPGRFSGRQFSNSRSEMNVSTLELGDSALYLCASSLGGLRNTGELFFGEGSRLTVL.

This clone was picked up one time. V and J are TRBV4-2 and TRBJ1-5, with D unresolved. Germline V lookup: CDR1 LGHNA, CDR2 YNFKEQ. V was shortened by 4 bases and J by 5 bases, with 12 bases between the two germline ends. This CDR3 contains 14 residues. CDR3 residues: CASSPGLYYQPQHF. CDR3 nucleotides: TGTGCCAGCAGCCCTGGACTATATTATCAGCCCCAGCATTTT.

V usage is TRBV6-6 and J usage is TRBJ1-5, with D tentatively TRBD1 (6 bases). The germline gives CDR1 MNHNY, CDR2 SVGAGI (reference sequence). The V and J ends lost 9 bases and 6 bases respectively, with 15 bases between them. CDR3 length: 13 residues. CDR3 in amino acids: CASGGGGFQPQHF. CDR3 bases: TGTGCCAGTGGGGGGGGCGGTTTTCAGCCCCAGCATTTT.

This rearrangement joins TRBV2 to TRBJ1-1; TRBD1 might be the D (5 bases). The CDR3 loop spans 13 amino acids. The V end lost 11 bases, the J end lost 5 bases, and 18 bases lay between the germline ends. Germline V CDR1 and CDR2: SNHLY, FYNNEI. The CDR3 is CAAHKGRETEAFF. The CDR3 DNA sequence: TGTGCCGCTCACAAGGGCAGGGAGACTGAAGCTTTCTTT.

This chain joins TRBV28 and TRBJ2-7, with 10 bases fitting TRBD1. The CDR3 covers 15 residues. Looked up from germline, CDR1 is MDHEN and CDR2 is SYDVKM. Losses at the gene ends were 3 bases for V and 7 bases for J; bases not matched to a gene: 9. The CDR3 here is CASSFSGQGRGEQYF. As DNA, the CDR3 is TGTGCCAGCAGTTTTTCGGGACAGGGGAGAGGAGAGCAGTACTTC.

This chain joins TRBV19 and TRBJ2-3, with D tentatively TRBD1 or TRBD2 (6 bases each). The CDR3 has 13 residues. The V and J ends lost 5 bases and 3 bases respectively, with 9 bases between them. Germline V lookup: CDR1 LNHDA, CDR2 SQIVND (reference sequence). CDR3: CASSEGGTDTQYF. Here the CDR3 DNA reads TGTGCCAGTAGTGAGGGGGGAACAGATACGCAGTATTTT.

The gene calls are TRBV7-9 and TRBJ1-1; D is unclear. The CDR3 loop spans 14 amino acids. V gave up 3 bases and J gave up 2 bases, with 10 bases separating them. The germline gives CDR1 SEHNR, CDR2 FQNEAQ (reference sequence). The CDR3, as DNA: TGTGCCAGCAGCTTGGGTCATTATAACACTGAAGCTTTCTTT. This sequence encodes CASSLGHYNTEAFF.

The chain carries TRBV5-1 and TRBJ2-1, with TRBD2 identical over 14 bases. V gave up 0 bases and J gave up 8 bases; unmatched junction bases: 7. The CDR3 extends over 17 amino acids. Germline lookup yields CDR1 SGHRS and CDR2 YFSETQ. The CDR3 here is CASSLAGTSGSSYEQFF. Here the CDR3 DNA reads TGCGCCAGCAGCTTGGCCGGGACTAGCGGGAGTAGCTATGAGCAGTTCTTC.

This rearrangement joins TRBV27 to TRBJ1-2; 11 bases align to TRBD1. Losses at the gene ends were 10 bases for V and 5 bases for J; bases not matched to a gene: 6. CDR3 length: 13 residues. The germline CDR1 and CDR2 sequences are MNHEY and SMNVEV (reference sequence). The DNA for the CDR3 is TGTGCCAACCTGGGACAGGGGGAATATGGCTACACCTTC. Translated, it gives CANLGQGEYGYTF.

In its sample, this clone was seen a few times. One end of the junction is discordant with germline, which a read error may explain. The V call is TRBV7-7, the J call TRBJ2-1; a weak D match, TRBD2 (6 bases). CDR1 is SSHAT and CDR2 is FNYEAQ in the germline V gene (reference sequence). The CDR3 contains 15 residues. CDR3 region: CASSPSSGSRNEQFF. The DNA for the CDR3 is TGTGCTAGCAGCCCTTCTTCCGGGAGTAGAAATGAGCAGTTCTTC.

This clone was found once. The chain recombines TRBV7-2 with TRBJ1-2; maybe TRBD1 (5 bases). This CDR3 has 13 amino acids. Germline V gene data show CDR1 as SGHTA and CDR2 as FQGNSA. V lost 3 bases and J 7 bases, leaving 12 bases between the germline ends. CDR3 DNA: TGTGCCAGCAGCTTTGGACAATTCCGTGGCTACACCTTC. It specifies CASSFGQFRGYTF.

The chain carries TRBV27 and TRBJ2-7; D ambiguous. Germline loops: CDR1 MNHEY, CDR2 SMNVEV (reference sequence). There are 14 residues in the CDR3. Deletions cut 3 bases from V and 2 bases from J, with 11 bases between. The CDR3 coding sequence is TGTGCCAGCAGTTTGGGTATGGGAACCTACGAGCAGTACTTC. It encodes CASSLGMGTYEQYF.

The V call is TRBV30, the J call TRBJ2-2; D is possibly TRBD2 (6 bases). Per germline, CDR1 GTSNPN and CDR2 SVGIG (reference sequence). This CDR3 spans 13 amino acids. Trimming stripped 4 bases from V and 7 bases from J, with 13 bases between. In DNA form, the CDR3 reads TGTGCCTGGACGTGGAGGGACGACGGGGAGCTGTTTTTT. It encodes CAWTWRDDGELFF.

This clone turned up a few times. The rearrangement links TRBV19 to TRBJ2-3; 11 bases are shared with TRBD2. This CDR3 is 16 amino acids long. The germline V gene has CDR1 LNHDA and CDR2 SQIVND (reference sequence). V lost 2 bases, J lost 4 bases, and 5 bases stayed unmatched. Written as DNA, the CDR3 is TGTGCCAGTAGTATATGGCGACTAGCGGGGCCAGATACGCAGTATTTT. Translated: CASSIWRLAGPDTQYF.

This chain links TRBV9 with TRBJ2-2; no clear D gene. The CDR3 is 15 residues long. Per the germline V gene, CDR1 is SGDLS and CDR2 is YYNGEE. The V gene lost 4 bases and the J gene lost 5 bases, with 15 bases spanning the gap. CDR3 residues: CASSIRVGNTGELFF. The CDR3 DNA follows: TGTGCCAGCAGCATTAGGGTAGGGAATACCGGGGAGCTGTTTTTT.

This clone was detected only once. The CDR3 sequence is CASSQSNTEAFF. The DNA for the CDR3 is TGTGCCAGCAGCCAATCGAACACTGAAGCTTTCTTT. This sequence joins TRBV2 and TRBJ1-1; D is uncertain. V was pared by 6 bases and J by 1 base, with 6 bases between. The CDR3 loop spans 12 amino acids. CDR1 and CDR2 from the germline V gene are SNHLY and FYNNEI.

This clone has more than one count but fewer than ten. This chain uses TRBV7-2 with TRBJ2-5; D may be TRBD2 (6 bases). Deletions cut 2 bases from V and 0 bases from J, with 13 bases between. Germline V lookup: CDR1 SGHTA, CDR2 FQGNSA. The CDR3 is 16 amino acids. The CDR3 loop reads CASSLLVSGNQETQYF. The CDR3 DNA reads as TGTGCCAGCAGCTTACTGGTTAGCGGAAACCAAGAGACCCAGTACTTC.